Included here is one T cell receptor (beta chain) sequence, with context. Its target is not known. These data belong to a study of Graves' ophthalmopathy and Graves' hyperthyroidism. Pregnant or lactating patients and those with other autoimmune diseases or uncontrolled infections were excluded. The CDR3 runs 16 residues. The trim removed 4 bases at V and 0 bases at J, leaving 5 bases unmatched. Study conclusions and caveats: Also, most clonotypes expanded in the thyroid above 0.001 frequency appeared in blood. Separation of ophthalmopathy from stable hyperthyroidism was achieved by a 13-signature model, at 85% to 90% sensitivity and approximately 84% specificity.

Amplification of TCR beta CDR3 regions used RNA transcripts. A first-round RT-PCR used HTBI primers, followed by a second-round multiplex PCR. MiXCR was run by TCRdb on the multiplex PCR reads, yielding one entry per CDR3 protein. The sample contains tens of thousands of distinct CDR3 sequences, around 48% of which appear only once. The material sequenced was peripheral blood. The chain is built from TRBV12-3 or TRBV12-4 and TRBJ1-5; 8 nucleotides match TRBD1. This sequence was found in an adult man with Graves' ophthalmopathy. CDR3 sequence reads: CASSSGQGNSNQPQHF. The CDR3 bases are TGTGCCAGCAGTTCCGGACAGGGTAATAGCAATCAGCCCCAGCATTTT.